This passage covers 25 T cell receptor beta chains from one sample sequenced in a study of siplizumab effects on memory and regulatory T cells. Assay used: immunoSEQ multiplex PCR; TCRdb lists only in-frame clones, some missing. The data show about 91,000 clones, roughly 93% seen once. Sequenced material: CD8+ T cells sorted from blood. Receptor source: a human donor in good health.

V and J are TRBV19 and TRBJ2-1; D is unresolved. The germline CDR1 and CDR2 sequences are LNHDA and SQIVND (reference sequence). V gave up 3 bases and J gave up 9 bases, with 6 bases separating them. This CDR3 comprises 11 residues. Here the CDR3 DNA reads TGTGCCAGTAGTATGCGAGGTGAGCAGTTCTTC. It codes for CASSMRGEQFF. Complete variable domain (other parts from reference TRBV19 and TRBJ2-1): DGGITQSPKYLFRKEGQNVTLSCEQNLNHDAMYWYRQDPGQGLRLIYYSQIVNDFQKGDIAEGYSVSREKKESFPLTVTSAQKNPTAFYLCASSMRGEQFFGPGTRLTVL.

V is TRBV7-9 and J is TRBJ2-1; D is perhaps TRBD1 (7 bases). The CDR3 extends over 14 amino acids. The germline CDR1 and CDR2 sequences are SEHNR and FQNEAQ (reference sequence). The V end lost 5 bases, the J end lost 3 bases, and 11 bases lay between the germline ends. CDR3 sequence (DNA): TGTGCCAGCAGCGGAGGGGGCATCTACAATGAGCAGTTCTTC. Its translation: CASSGGGIYNEQFF.

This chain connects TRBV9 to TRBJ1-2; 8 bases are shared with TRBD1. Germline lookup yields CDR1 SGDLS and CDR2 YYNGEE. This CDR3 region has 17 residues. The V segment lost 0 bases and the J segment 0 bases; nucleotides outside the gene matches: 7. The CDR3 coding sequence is TGTGCCAGCAGCGTAGATCCCGGACAGGGAGCTAACTATGGCTACACCTTC. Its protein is CASSVDPGQGANYGYTF.

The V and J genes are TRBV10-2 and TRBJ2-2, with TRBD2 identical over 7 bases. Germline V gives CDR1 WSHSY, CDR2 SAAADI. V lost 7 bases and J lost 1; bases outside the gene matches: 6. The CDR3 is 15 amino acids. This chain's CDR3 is CASTEAGVNTGELFF. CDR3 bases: TGCGCCAGCACCGAGGCGGGGGTGAACACCGGGGAGCTGTTTTTT.

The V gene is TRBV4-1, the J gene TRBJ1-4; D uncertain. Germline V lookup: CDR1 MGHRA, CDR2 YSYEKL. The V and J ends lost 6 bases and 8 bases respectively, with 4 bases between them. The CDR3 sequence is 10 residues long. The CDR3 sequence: CASRGEKLFF. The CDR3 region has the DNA TGCGCCAGCAGAGGAGAAAAACTGTTTTTT.

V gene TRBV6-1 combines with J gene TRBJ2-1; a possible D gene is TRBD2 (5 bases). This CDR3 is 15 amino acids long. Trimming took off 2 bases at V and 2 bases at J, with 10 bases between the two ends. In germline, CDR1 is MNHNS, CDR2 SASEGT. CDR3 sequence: CASSESGYTYNEQFF. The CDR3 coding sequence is TGTGCCAGCAGTGAATCGGGGTACACCTACAATGAGCAGTTCTTC.

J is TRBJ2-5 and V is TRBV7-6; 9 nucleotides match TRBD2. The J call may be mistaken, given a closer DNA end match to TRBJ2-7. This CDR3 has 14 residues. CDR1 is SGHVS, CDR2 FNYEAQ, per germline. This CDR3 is CASSRGTSPYEQYF. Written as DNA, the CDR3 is TGTGCCAGCAGCCGCGGGACTAGCCCGTACGAGCAGTACTTC.

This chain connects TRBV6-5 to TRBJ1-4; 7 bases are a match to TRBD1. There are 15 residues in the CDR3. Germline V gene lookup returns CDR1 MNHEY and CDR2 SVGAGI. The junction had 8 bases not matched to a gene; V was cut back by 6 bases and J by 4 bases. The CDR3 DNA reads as TGTGCCAGCAGGCCCCAGGGGGGTATTAATGAAAAACTGTTTTTT. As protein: CASRPQGGINEKLFF.

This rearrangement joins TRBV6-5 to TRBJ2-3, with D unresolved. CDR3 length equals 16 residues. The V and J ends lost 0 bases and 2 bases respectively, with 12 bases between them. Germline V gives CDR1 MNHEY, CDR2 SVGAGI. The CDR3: CASSYSSGDPTDTQYF. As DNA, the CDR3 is TGTGCCAGCAGTTACTCGAGTGGGGATCCCACAGATACGCAGTATTTT.

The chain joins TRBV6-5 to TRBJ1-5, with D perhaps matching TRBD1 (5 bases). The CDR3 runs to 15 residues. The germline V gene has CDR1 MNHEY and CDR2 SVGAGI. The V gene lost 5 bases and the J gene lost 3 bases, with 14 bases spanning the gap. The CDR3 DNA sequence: TGTGCCAGCAGTCAACCGGGACGCGACAATCAGCCCCAGCATTTT. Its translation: CASSQPGRDNQPQHF.

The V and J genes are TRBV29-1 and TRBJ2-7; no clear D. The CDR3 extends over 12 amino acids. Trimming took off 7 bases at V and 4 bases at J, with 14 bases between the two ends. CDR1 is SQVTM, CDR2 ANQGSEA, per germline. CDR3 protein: CSAQTWGYEQYF. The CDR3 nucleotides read TGCAGCGCCCAGACTTGGGGTTACGAGCAGTACTTC.

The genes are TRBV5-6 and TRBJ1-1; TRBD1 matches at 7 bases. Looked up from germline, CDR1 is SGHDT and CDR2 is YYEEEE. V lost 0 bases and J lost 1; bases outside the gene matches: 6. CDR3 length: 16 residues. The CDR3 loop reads CASSLEEGARNTEAFF. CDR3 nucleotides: TGTGCCAGCAGCTTGGAGGAGGGGGCTAGGAACACTGAAGCTTTCTTT. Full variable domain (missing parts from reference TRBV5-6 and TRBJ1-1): DAGVTQSPTHLIKTRGQQVTLRCSPKSGHDTVSWYQQALGQGPQFIFQYYEEEERQRGNFPDRFSGHQFPNYSSELNVNALLLGDSALYLCASSLEEGARNTEAFFGQGTRLTVV.

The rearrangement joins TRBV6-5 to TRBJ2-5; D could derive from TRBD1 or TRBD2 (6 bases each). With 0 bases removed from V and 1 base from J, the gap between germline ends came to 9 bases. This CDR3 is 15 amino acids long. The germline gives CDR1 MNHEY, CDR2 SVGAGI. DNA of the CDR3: TGTGCCAGCAGTTACTCTGGGGGGCTCCAAGAGACCCAGTACTTC. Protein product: CASSYSGGLQETQYF.

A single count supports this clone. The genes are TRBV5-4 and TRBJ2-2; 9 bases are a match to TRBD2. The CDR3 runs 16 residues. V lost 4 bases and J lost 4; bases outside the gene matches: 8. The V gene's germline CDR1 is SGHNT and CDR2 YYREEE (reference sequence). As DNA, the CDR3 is TGTGCCAGCAGCCGGGACTTTAGCGGGAGCACCGGGGAGCTGTTTTTT. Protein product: CASSRDFSGSTGELFF.

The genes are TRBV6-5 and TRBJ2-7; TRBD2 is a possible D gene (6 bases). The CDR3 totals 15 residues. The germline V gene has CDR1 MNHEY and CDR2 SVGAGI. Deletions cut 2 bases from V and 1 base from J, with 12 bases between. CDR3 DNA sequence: TGTGCCAGCAGTTACGGGGCTAGCGTATCCTACGAGCAGTACTTC. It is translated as CASSYGASVSYEQYF.

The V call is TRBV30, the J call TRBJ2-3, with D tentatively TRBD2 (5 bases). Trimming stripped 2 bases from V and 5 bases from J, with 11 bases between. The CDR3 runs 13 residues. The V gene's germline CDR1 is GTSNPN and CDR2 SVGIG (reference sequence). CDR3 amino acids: CAWSTIRGDTQYF. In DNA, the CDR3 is TGTGCCTGGAGTACTATCCGGGGAGATACGCAGTATTTT.

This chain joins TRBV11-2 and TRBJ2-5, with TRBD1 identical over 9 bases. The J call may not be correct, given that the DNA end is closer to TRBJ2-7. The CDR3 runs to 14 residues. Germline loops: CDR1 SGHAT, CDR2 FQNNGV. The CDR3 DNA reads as TGTGCCAGCAGCTACGGGACAGGGTCCTACGAGCAGTACTTC. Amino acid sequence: CASSYGTGSYEQYF.

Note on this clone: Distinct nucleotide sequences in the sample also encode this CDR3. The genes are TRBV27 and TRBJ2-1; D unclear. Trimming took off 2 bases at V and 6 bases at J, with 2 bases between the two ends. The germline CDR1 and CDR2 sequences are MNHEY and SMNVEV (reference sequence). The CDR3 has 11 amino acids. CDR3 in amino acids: CASSLGNEQFF. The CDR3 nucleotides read TGTGCCAGCAGTTTAGGCAATGAGCAGTTCTTC.

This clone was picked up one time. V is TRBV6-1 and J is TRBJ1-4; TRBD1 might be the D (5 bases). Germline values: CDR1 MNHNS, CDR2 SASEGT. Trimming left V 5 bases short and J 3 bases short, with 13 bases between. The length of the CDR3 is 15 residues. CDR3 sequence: CASSPWDSANEKLFF. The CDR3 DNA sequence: TGTGCCAGCAGTCCCTGGGACTCGGCTAATGAAAAACTGTTTTTT.

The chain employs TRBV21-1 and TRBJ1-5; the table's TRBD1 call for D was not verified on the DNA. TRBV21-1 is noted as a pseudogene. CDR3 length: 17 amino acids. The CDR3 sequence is CASSKALLQDRNRPQHF. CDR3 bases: TGTGCCAGCAGCAAAGCGCTTTTACAGGACCGCAATCGGCCCCAGCATTTT.

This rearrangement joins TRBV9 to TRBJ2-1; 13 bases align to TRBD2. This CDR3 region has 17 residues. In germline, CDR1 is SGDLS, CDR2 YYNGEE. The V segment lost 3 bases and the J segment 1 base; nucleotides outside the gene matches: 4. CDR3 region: CASSGPLAGGSYNEQFF. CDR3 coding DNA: TGTGCCAGCAGCGGGCCACTAGCGGGGGGGTCCTACAATGAGCAGTTCTTC.

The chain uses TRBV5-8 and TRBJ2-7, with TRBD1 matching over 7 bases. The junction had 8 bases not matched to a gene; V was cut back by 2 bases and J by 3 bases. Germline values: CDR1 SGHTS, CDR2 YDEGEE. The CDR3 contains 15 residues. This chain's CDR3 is CASSLRQGGIYEQYF. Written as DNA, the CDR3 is TGTGCCAGCAGCTTACGACAAGGGGGCATCTACGAGCAGTACTTC. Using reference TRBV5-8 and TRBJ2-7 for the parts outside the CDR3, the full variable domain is EAGVTQSPTHLIKTRGQQATLRCSPISGHTSVYWYQQALGLGLQFLLWYDEGEERNRGNFPPRFSGRQFPNYSSELNVNALELEDSALYLCASSLRQGGIYEQYFGPGTRLTVT.

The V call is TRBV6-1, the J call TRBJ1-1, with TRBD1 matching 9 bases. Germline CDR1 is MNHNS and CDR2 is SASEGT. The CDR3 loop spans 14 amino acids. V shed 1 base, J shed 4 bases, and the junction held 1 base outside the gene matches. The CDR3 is CASSEGQGGTEAFF. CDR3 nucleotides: TGTGCCAGCAGTGAAGGACAGGGGGGCACTGAAGCTTTCTTT.

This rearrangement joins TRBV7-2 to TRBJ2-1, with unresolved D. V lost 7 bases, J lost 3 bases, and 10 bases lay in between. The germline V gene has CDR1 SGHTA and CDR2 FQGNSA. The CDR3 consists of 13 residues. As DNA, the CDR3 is TGTGCCAGCAACCTGGCGGTCTACAATGAGCAGTTCTTC. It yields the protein CASNLAVYNEQFF.

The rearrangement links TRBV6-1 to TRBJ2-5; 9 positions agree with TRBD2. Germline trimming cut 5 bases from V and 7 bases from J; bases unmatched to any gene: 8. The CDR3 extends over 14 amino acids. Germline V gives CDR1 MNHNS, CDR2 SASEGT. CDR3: CASSTSGFGGTQYF. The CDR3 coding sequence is TGTGCCAGCAGTACTAGCGGGTTCGGGGGGACCCAGTACTTC.